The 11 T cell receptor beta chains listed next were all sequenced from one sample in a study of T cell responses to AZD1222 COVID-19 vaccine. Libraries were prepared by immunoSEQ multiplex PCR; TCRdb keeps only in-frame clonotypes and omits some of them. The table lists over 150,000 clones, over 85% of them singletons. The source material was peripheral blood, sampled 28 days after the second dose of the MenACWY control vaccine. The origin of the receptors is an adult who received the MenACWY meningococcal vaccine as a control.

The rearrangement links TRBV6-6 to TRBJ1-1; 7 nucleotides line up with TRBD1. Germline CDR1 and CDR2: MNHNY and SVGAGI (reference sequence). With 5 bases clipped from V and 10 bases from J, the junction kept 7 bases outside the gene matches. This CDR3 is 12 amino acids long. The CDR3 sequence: CASSTGQVGAFF. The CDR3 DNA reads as TGTGCCAGCAGTACCGGACAGGTGGGAGCTTTCTTT.

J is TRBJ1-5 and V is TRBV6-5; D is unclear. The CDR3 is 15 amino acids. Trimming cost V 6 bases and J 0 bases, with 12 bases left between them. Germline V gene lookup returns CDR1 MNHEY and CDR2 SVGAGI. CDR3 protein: CASRLGRSSNQPQHF. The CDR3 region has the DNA TGTGCCAGCAGATTAGGTAGGAGTAGCAATCAGCCCCAGCATTTT.

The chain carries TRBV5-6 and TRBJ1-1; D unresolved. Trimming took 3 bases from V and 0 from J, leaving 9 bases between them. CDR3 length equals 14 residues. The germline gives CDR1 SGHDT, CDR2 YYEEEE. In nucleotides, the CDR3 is TGTGCCAGCAGCTGGAGACGGGTGAACACTGAAGCTTTCTTT. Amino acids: CASSWRRVNTEAFF.

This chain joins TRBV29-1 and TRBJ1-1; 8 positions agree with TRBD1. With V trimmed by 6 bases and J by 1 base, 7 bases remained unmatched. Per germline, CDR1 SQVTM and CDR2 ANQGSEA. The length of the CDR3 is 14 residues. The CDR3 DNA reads TGCAGCGTGGAGAAGGACAGGGAGAACACTGAAGCTTTCTTT. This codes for CSVEKDRENTEAFF.

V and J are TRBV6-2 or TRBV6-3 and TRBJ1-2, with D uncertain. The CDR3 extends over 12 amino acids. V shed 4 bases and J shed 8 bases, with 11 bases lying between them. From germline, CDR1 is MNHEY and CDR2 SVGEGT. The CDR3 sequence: CASSSESYGYTF. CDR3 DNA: TGTGCCAGCAGTTCCGAGAGCTACGGCTACACCTTC.

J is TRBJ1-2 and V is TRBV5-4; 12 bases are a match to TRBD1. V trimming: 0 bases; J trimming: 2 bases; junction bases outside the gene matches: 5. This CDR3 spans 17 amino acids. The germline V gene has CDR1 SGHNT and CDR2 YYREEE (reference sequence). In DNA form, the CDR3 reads TGTGCCAGCAGCTTGGGTGGGACAGGGGGCCGAAACTATGGCTACACCTTC. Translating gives CASSLGGTGGRNYGYTF.

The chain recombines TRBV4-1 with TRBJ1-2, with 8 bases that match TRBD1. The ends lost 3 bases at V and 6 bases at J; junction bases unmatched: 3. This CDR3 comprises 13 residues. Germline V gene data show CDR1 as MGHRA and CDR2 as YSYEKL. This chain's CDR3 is CASSQDRDNGYTF. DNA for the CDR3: TGCGCCAGCAGCCAGGACAGGGATAATGGCTACACCTTC.

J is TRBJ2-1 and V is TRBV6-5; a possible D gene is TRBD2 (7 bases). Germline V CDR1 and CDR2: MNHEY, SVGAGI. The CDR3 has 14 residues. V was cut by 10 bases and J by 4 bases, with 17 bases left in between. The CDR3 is CATSPRGAYNEQFF. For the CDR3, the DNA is TGTGCCACGTCACCCCGGGGGGCTTACAATGAGCAGTTCTTC.

The CDR3 loop reads CASSEVRRGQQPQHF. The CDR3 region has the DNA TGTGCCAGCAGTGAAGTCCGTCGGGGACAGCAGCCCCAGCATTTT. The chain couples TRBV6-1 to TRBJ1-5; 7 bases are a match to TRBD1. Trimming removed 1 base from V and 7 bases from J; junction bases left unmatched: 7. The CDR3 consists of 15 residues. CDR1 and CDR2 from the germline V gene are MNHNS and SASEGT.

The CDR3 DNA reads TGTGCCTGGGGGCGGGTGAGGAACACTGAAGCTTTCTTT. It is translated as CAWGRVRNTEAFF. The rearrangement joins TRBV30 to TRBJ1-1; D is unclear. Trimming removed 5 bases at V and 1 base at J, with 11 bases between. The CDR3 is 13 amino acids. CDR1 is GTSNPN, CDR2 SVGIG, per germline (reference sequence).

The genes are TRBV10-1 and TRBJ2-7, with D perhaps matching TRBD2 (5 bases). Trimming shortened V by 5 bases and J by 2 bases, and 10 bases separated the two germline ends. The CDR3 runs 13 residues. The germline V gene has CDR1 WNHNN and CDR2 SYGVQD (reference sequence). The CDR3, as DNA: TGCGCCAGCAGTCATCGGGGAGCCTACGAGCAGTACTTC. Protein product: CASSHRGAYEQYF.